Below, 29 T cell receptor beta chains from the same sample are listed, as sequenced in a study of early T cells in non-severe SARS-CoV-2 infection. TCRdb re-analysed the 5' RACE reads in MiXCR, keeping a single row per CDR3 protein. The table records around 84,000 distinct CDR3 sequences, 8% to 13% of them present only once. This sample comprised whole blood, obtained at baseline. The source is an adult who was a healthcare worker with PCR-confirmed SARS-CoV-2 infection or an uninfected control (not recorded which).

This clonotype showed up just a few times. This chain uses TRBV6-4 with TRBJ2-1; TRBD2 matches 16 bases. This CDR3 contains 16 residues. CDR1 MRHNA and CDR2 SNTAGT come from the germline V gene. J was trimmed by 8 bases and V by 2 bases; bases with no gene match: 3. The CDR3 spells CASSDRGLAGGDEQFF. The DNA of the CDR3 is TGTGCCAGCAGTGACCGGGGACTAGCGGGAGGGGATGAGCAGTTCTTC.

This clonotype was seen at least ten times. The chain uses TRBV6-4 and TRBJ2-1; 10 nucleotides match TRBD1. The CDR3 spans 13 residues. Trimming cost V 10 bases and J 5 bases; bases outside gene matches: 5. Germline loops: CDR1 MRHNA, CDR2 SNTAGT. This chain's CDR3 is CATGTGANNEQFF. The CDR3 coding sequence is TGTGCCACTGGGACAGGGGCAAACAATGAGCAGTTCTTC.

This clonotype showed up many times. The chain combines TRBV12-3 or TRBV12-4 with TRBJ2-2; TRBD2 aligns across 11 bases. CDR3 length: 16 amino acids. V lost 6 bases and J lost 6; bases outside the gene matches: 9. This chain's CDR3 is CASRATSGRSAGELFF. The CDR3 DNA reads TGTGCCAGCAGGGCTACTAGCGGGAGAAGCGCCGGGGAGCTGTTTTTT.

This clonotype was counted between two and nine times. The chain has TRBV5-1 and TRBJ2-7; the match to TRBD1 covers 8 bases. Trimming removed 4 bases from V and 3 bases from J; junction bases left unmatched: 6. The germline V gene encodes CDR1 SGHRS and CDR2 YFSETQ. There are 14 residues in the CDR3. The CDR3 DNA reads TGCGCCAGCAGCACCGGACAGGGTGACTACGAGCAGTACTTC. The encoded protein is CASSTGQGDYEQYF.

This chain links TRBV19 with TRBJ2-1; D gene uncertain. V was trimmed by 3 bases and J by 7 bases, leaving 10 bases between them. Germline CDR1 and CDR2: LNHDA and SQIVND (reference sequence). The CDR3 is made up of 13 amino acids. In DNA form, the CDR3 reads TGTGCCAGTAGTATCGCTGGGCTTAATGAGCAGTTCTTC. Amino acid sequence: CASSIAGLNEQFF.

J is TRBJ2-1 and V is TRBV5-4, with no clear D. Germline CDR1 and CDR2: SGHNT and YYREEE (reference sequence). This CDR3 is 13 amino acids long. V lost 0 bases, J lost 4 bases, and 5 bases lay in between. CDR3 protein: CASSLDPYNEQFF. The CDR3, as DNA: TGTGCCAGCAGCTTGGACCCTTACAATGAGCAGTTCTTC.

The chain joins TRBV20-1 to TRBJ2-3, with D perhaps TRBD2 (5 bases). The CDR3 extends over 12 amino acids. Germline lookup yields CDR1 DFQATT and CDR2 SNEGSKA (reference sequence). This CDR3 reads CRGVARTDTQYF. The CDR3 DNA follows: TGCAGGGGAGTAGCCCGCACAGATACGCAGTATTTT.

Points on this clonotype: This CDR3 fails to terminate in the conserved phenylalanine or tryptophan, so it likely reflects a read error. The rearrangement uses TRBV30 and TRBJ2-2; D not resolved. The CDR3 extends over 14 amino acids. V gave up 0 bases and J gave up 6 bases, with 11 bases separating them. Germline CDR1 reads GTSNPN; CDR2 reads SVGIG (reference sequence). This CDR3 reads CAWSVRRLSGELFS. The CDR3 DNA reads TGTGCCTGGAGTGTACGTCGTCTGTCCGGGGAGCTGTTTTCT.

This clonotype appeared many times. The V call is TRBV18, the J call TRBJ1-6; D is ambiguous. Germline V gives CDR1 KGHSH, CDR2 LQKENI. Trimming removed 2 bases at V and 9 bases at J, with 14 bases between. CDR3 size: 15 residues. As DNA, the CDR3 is TGTGCCAGCTCACCAATAGGAGAGCTTGGTTCACCCCTCCACTTT. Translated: CASSPIGELGSPLHF.

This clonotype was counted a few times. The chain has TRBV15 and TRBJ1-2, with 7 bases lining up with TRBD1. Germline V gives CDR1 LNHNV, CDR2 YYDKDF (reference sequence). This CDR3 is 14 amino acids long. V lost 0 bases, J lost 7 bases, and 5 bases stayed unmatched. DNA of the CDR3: TGTGCCACCAGCAGAGATAGCAGGGGGACTGGCTACACCTTC. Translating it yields CATSRDSRGTGYTF.

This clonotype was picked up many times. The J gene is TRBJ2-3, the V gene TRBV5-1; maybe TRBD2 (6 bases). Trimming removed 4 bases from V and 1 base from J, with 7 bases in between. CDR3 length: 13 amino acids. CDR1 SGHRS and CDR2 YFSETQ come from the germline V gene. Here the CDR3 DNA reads TGCGCCAGCAGCACGGGGGGCACAGATACGCAGTATTTT. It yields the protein CASSTGGTDTQYF.

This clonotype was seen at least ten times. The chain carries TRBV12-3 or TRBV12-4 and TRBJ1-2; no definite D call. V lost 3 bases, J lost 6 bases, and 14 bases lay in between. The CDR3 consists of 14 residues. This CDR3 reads CASSFRGPYDGYTF. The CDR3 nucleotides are TGTGCCAGCAGTTTCCGGGGTCCATATGATGGCTACACCTTC.

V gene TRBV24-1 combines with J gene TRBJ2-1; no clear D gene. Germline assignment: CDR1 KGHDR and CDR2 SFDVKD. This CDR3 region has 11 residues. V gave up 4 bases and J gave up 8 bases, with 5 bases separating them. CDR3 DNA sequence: TGTGCCACCAGTGACATTTATGAGCAGTTCTTC. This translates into CATSDIYEQFF.

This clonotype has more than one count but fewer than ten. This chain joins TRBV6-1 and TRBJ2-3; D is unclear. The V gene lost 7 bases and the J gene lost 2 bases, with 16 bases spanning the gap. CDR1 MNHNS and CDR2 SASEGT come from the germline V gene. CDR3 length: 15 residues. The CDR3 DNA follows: TGTGCCAGCAAAGTTTCGGTCCTTGCCACAGATACGCAGTATTTT. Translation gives CASKVSVLATDTQYF.

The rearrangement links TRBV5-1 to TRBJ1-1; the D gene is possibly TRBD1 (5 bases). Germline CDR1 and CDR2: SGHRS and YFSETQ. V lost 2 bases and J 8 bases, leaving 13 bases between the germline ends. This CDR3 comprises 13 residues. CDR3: CASSLSTGGEAFF. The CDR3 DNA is TGCGCCAGCAGCTTATCGACCGGGGGAGAAGCTTTCTTT.

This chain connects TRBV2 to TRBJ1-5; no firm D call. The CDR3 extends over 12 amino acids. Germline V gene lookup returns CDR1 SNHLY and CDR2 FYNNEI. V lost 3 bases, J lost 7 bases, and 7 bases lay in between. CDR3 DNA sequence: TGTGCCAGCAGTGAGGGCCGACAGCCCCAGCATTTT. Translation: CASSEGRQPQHF.

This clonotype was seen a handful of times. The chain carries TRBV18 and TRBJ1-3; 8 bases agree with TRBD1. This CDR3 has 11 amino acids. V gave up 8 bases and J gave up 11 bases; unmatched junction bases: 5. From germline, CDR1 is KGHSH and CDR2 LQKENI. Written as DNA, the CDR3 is TGTGCCAGCACCACAGGGGGTTCCATATATTTT. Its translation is CASTTGGSIYF. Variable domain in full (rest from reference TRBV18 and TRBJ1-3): NAGVMQNPRHLVRRRGQEARLRCSPMKGHSHVYWYRQLPEEGLKFMVYLQKENIIDESGMPKERFSAEFPKEGPSILRIQQVVRGDSAAYFCASTTGGSIYFGEGSWLTVV.

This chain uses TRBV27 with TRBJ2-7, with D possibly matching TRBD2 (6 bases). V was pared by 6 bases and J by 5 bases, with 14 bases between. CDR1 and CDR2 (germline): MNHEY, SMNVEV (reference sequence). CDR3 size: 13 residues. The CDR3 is CASRPWGVDEQYF. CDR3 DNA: TGTGCCAGCAGACCGTGGGGGGTGGACGAGCAGTACTTC.

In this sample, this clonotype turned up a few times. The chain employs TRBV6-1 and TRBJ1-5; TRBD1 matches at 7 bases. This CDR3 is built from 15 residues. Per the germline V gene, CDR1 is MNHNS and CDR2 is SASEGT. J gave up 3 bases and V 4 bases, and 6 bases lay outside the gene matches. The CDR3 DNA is TGTGCCAGCAGTGGGGTTGACAGGGACAATCAGCCCCAGCATTTT. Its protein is CASSGVDRDNQPQHF.

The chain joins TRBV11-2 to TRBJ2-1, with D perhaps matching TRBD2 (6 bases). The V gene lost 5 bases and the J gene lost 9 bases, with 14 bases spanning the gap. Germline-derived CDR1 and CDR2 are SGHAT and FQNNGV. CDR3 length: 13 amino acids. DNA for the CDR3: TGTGCCAGCAGCCCCGCTAGCGTGGGTGAGCAGTTCTTC. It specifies CASSPASVGEQFF.

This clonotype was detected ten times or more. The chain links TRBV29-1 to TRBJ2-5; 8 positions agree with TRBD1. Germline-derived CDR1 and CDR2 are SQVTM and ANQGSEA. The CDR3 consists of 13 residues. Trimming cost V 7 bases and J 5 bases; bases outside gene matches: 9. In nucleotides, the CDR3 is TGCAGCGCCATTCCCAGGGGGCGGGAGACCCAGTACTTC. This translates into CSAIPRGRETQYF.

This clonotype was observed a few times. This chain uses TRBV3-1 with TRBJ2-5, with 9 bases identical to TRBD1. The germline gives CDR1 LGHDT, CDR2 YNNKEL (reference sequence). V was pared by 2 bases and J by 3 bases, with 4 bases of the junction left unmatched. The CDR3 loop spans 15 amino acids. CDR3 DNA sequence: TGTGCCAGCAGCCAAAGAGGACAGGGGAAAGAGACCCAGTACTTC. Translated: CASSQRGQGKETQYF.

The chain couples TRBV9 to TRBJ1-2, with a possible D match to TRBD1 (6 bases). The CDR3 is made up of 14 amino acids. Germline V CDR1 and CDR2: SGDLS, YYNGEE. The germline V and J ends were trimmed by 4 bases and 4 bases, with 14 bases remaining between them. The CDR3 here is CASSLNRDRYGYTF. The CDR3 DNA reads TGTGCCAGCAGCCTGAACAGGGATCGCTATGGCTACACCTTC.

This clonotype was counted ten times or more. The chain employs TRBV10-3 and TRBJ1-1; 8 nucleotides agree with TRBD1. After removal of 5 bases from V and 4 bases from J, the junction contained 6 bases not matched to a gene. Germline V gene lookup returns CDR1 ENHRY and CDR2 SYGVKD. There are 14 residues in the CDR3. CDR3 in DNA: TGTGCCATCAGTCCGCAGGGGGCAGGCACTGAAGCTTTCTTT. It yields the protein CAISPQGAGTEAFF.

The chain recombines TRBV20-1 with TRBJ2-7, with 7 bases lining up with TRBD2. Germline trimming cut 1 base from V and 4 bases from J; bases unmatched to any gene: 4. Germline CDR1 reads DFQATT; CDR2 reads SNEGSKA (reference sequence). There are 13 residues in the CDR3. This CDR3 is CSARAASGYEQYF. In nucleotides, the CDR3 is TGCAGTGCTAGAGCGGCTAGCGGTTACGAGCAGTACTTC.

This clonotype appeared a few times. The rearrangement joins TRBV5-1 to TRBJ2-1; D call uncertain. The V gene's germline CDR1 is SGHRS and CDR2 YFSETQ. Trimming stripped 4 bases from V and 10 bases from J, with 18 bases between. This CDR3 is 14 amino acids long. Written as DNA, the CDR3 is TGCGCCAGCAGCGGGCCAAACCCGGAACTCGAGCAGTTCTTC. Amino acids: CASSGPNPELEQFF.

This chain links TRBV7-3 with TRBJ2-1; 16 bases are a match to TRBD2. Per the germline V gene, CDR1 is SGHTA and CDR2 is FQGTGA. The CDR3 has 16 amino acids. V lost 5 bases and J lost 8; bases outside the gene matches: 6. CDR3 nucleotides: TGTGCCAGCAGCCAGGGACTAGCGGGAGGGCAACATGAGCAGTTCTTC. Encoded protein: CASSQGLAGGQHEQFF.

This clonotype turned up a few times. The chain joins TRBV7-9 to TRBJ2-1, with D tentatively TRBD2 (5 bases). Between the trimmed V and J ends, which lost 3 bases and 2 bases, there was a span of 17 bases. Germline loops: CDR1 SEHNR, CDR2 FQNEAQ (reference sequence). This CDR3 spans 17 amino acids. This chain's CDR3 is CASSFVGADLPYNEQFF. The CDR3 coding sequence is TGTGCCAGCAGCTTCGTCGGAGCGGACCTTCCCTACAATGAGCAGTTCTTC.

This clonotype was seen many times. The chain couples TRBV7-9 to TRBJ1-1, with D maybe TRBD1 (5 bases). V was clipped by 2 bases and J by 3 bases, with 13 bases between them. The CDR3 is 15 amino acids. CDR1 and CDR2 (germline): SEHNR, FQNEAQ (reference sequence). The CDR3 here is CASSLLVRRDTEAFF. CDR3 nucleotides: TGTGCCAGCAGCTTATTGGTGCGCAGGGACACTGAAGCTTTCTTT.